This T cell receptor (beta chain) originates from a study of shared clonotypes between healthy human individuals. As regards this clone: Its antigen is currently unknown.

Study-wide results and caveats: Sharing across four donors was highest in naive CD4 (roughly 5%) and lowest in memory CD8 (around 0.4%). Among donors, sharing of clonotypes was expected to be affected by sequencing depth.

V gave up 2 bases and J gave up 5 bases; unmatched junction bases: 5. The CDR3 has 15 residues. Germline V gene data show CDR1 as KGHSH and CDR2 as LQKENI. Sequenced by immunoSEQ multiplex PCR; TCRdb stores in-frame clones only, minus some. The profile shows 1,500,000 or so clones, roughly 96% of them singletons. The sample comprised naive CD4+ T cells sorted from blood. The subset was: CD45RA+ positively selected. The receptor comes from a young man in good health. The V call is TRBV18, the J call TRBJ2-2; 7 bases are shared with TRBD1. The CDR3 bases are TGTGCCAGCTCACCAGAGCAGACAGGGACCGGGGAGCTGTTTTTT. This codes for CASSPEQTGTGELFF.